These T cell receptor beta chains were read from a single sample in a study of T cells in Graves' hyperthyroidism and ophthalmopathy. TCRdb reprocessed the multiplex PCR reads with MiXCR, giving one entry per CDR3 protein. The sample gives 560,000 or so distinct CDR3 sequences, around 45% of which show up once; roughly 8.2% is in the top ten. Sequenced: peripheral blood or thyroid tissue (not recorded which). The receptors come from a woman younger than 35 with Graves' hyperthyroidism. Both conserved end residues are part of each CDR3. A D gene is named only where the DNA matches it firmly. Rows give clone size only sometimes, using once, few, many, or a class for an expanded clone.

size,V,J,D,CDR3,DNA
few,TRBV19,TRBJ1-2,TRBD1,CASSGNRDSYGYTF,TGTGCCAGTTCTGGAAACCGGGACAGCTATGGCTACACCTTC
NA,TRBV5-1,TRBJ1-1,NA,CASSLIGGVANTEAFF,TGCGCCAGCAGCCTTATAGGGGGGGTTGCGAACACTGAAGCTTTCTTT
NA,TRBV7-9,TRBJ1-6,NA,CASSFVDGDSPLHF,TGTGCCAGCAGTTTCGTTGACGGCGATTCACCCCTCCACTTT
NA,TRBV7-9,TRBJ2-2,NA,CASSSNSGELFF,TGTGCCAGCAGTTCAAATTCCGGGGAGCTGTTTTTT
NA,TRBV20-1,TRBJ2-2,TRBD2,CSASHGGRLGELFF,TGCAGTGCTAGTCACGGCGGGAGACTCGGGGAGCTGTTTTTT
NA,TRBV10-2,TRBJ2-7,NA,CASSSGGYYYEQYF,TGCGCCAGCAGTTCGGGTGGGTACTACTACGAGCAGTACTTC
NA,TRBV7-4,TRBJ1-5,TRBD1,CASSSHRDRGQANQPQHF,TGTGCCAGCAGCTCGCACCGGGACAGGGGACAAGCCAATCAGCCCCAGCATTTT
NA,TRBV14,TRBJ2-5,NA,CASSPLSETQYF,TGTGCCAGCAGCCCTCTATCTGAGACCCAGTACTTC
many,TRBV24-1,TRBJ1-5,NA,CATSDPRDNQPQHF,TGTGCCACCAGTGACCCCCGGGACAATCAGCCCCAGCATTTT
many,TRBV5-1,TRBJ1-1,NA,CASSPVPRSTEAFF,TGCGCCAGCAGCCCCGTTCCAAGGAGCACTGAAGCTTTCTTT
once,TRBV24-1,TRBJ1-5,TRBD1,CATSDRQGGDQPQHF,TGTGCCACCAGTGATCGACAGGGAGGCGATCAGCCCCAGCATTTT
many,TRBV10-2,TRBJ1-2,NA,CASTEDIHYGYTF,TGCGCCAGCACAGAGGACATCCACTATGGCTACACCTTC
NA,TRBV5-1,TRBJ1-4,TRBD1,CASNSGQANEKLFF,TGCGCCAGCAACAGCGGACAGGCTAATGAAAAACTGTTTTTT
NA,TRBV29-1,TRBJ1-1,NA,CTDTGGNTEAFF,TGCACCGACACAGGTGGGAACACTGAAGCTTTCTTT
NA,TRBV29-1,TRBJ1-4,NA,CSVATRGKEKLFF,TGCAGCGTTGCAACCCGGGGCAAAGAAAAACTGTTTTTT
once,TRBV15,TRBJ1-4,NA,CATSGTQGPNEKLFF,TGTGCCACCAGCGGCACGCAGGGCCCTAATGAAAAACTGTTTTTT
many,TRBV7-2,TRBJ1-1,NA,CASSLVRDEAFF,TGTGCCAGCAGCTTAGTACGGGATGAAGCTTTCTTT
few,TRBV7-9,TRBJ2-5,TRBD2,CASSLGTRGEGQYF,TGTGCCAGCAGCTTAGGGACTAGAGGGGAAGGCCAGTACTTC
few,TRBV2,TRBJ2-7,NA,CASSESRGISYEQYF,TGTGCCAGCAGTGAGTCTCGGGGTATCTCCTACGAGCAGTACTTC
many,TRBV10-3,TRBJ1-1,TRBD1,CAISEGTGTNTEAFF,TGTGCCATCAGTGAGGGGACAGGAACGAACACTGAAGCTTTCTTT
NA,TRBV2,TRBJ1-1,NA,CASSGGGGETEAFF,TGTGCCAGCAGTGGGGGGGGTGGAGAGACTGAAGCTTTCTTT
many,TRBV10-3,TRBJ2-5,TRBD1,CATVDRVRQETQYF,TGTGCCACCGTAGACAGGGTTCGACAAGAGACCCAGTACTTC
few,TRBV5-1,TRBJ2-2,TRBD2,CASSLSGSNTGELFF,TGCGCCAGCAGCCTTAGCGGGTCGAACACCGGGGAGCTGTTTTTT
many,TRBV7-8,TRBJ2-7,TRBD1,CASSPVGQGLYEQYF,TGTGCCAGCAGCCCGGTGGGACAGGGGTTGTACGAGCAGTACTTC
NA,TRBV2,TRBJ2-5,NA,CASSDTGTLYF,TGTGCCAGCAGTGATACAGGGACCTTGTACTTC
many,TRBV9,TRBJ1-4,TRBD1,CASSPRQGPEKLFF,TGTGCCAGCAGCCCTCGACAGGGGCCTGAAAAACTGTTTTTT
NA,TRBV29-1,TRBJ1-1,NA,CSVGGDGGAFF,TGCAGCGTTGGTGGGGACGGAGGAGCTTTCTTT
NA,TRBV20-1,TRBJ1-2,TRBD1,CSALRTGDGYTF,TGCAGTGCTCTGAGGACAGGGGATGGCTACACCTTC
NA,TRBV6-2/TRBV6-3,TRBJ1-5,TRBD1,CASSPGTGSSQPQHF,TGTGCCAGCAGCCCCGGGACAGGATCGAGTCAGCCCCAGCATTTT
many,TRBV7-9,TRBJ1-2,NA,CASSLALREYYGYTF,TGTGCCAGCAGCTTAGCGCTCAGGGAGTACTATGGCTACACCTTC
NA,TRBV7-9,TRBJ2-7,NA,CASSTFDVAYEQYF,TGTGCCAGCAGTACCTTCGACGTTGCCTACGAGCAGTACTTC
once,TRBV10-3,TRBJ1-4,NA,CAISETLTGGEKLFF,TGTGCCATCAGTGAAACCTTGACAGGAGGTGAAAAACTGTTTTTT